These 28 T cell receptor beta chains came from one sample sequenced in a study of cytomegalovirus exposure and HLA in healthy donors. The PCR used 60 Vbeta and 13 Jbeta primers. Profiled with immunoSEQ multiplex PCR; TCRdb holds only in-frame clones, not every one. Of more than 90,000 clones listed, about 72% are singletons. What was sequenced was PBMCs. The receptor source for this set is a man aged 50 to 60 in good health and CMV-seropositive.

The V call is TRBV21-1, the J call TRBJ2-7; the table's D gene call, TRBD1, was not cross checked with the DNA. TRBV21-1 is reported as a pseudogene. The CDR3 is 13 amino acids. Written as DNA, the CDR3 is TGTGCCAGCGGCCGGGACAGGGGTGAAGAGCAGTACTTC. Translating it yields CASGRDRGEEQYF.

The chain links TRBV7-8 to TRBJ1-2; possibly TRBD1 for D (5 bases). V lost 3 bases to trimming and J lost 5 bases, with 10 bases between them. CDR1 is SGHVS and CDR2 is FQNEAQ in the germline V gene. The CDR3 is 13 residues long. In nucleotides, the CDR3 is TGTGCCAGCAGCTTCGGGGGACGATATGGCTACACCTTC. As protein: CASSFGGRYGYTF.

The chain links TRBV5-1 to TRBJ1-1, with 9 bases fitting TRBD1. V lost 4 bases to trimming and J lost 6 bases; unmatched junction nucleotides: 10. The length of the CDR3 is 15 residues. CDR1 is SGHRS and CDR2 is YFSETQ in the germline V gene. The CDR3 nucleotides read TGCGCCAGCAGCCGCCGGACAGGGGAAAGAGCTGAAGCTTTCTTT. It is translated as CASSRRTGERAEAFF.

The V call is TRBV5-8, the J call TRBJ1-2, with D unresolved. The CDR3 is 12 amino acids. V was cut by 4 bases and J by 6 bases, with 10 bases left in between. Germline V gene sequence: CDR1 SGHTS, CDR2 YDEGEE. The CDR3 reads CASSLTGNGYTF. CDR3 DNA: TGTGCCAGCAGCCTGACCGGGAATGGCTACACCTTC.

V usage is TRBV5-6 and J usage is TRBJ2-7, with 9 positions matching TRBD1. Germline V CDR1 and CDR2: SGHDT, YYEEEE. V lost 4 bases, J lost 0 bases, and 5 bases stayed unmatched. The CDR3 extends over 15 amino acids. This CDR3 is CASSLQGASSYEQYF. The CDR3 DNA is TGTGCCAGCAGCCTACAGGGGGCGAGCTCCTACGAGCAGTACTTC. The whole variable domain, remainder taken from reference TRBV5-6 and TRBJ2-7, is DAGVTQSPTHLIKTRGQQVTLRCSPKSGHDTVSWYQQALGQGPQFIFQYYEEEERQRGNFPDRFSGHQFPNYSSELNVNALLLGDSALYLCASSLQGASSYEQYFGPGTRLTVT.

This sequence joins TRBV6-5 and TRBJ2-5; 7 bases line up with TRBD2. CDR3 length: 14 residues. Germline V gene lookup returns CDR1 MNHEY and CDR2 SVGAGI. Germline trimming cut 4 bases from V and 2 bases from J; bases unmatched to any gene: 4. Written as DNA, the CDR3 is TGTGCCAGCAGTTCCCTGGGACTACAAGAGACCCAGTACTTC. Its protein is CASSSLGLQETQYF.

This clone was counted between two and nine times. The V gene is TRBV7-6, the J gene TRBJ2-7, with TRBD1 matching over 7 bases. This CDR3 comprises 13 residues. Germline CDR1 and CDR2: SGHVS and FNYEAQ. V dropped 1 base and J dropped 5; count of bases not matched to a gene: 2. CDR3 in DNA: TGTGCCAGCAGCTTAGACAGGGGCAACGAGCAGTACTTC. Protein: CASSLDRGNEQYF.

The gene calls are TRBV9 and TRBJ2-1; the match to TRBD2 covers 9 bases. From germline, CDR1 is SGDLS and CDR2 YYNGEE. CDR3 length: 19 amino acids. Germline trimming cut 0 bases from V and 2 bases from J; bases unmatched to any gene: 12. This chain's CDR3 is CASSVGGSGSGTAYNEQFF. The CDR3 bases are TGTGCCAGCAGCGTAGGGGGTAGCGGGAGTGGTACCGCCTACAATGAGCAGTTCTTC.

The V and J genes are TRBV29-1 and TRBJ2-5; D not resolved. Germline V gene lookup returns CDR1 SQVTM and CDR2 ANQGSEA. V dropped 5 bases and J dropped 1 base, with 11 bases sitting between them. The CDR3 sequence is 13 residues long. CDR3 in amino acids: CSVPGTTQETQYF. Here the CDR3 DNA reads TGCAGCGTTCCCGGAACTACCCAAGAGACCCAGTACTTC.

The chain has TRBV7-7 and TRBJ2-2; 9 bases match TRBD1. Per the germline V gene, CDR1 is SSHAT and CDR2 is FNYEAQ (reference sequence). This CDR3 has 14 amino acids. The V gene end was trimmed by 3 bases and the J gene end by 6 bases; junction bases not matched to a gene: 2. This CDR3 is CASSFDRGSGELFF. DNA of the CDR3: TGTGCCAGCAGCTTCGACAGGGGGTCCGGGGAGCTGTTTTTT.

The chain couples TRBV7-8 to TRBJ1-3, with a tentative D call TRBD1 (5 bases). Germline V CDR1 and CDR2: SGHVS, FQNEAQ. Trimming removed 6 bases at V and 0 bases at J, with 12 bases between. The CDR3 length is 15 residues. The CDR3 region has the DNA TGTGCCAGCAGTGGGGCGGGGAGCTCTGGAAACACCATATATTTT. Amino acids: CASSGAGSSGNTIYF.

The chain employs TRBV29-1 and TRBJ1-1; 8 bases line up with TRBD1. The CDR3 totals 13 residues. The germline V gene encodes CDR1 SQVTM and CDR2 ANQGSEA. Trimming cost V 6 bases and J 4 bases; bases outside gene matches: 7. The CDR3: CSVGQGAGTEAFF. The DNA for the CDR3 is TGCAGCGTCGGACAGGGCGCGGGCACTGAAGCTTTCTTT.

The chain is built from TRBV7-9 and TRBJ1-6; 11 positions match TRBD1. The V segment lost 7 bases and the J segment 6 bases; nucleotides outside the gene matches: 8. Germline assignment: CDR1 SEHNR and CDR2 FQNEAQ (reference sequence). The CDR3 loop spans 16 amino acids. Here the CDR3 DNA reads TGTGCCAGCAACAGGGACAGGGGGATAGGTAATTCACCCCTCCACTTT. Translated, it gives CASNRDRGIGNSPLHF.

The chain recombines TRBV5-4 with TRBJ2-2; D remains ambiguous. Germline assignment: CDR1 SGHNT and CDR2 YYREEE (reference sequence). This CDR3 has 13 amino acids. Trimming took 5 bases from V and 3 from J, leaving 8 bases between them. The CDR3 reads CASSSFHTGELFF. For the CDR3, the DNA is TGTGCCAGCAGTTCCTTTCACACCGGGGAGCTGTTTTTT.

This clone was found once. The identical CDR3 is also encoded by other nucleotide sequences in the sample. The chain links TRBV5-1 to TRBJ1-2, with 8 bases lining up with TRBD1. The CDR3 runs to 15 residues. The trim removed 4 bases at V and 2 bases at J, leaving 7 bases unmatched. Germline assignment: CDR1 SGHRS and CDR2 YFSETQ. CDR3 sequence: CASSRDRGSNYGYTF. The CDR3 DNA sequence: TGCGCCAGCAGCCGCGACAGGGGCTCCAACTATGGCTACACCTTC. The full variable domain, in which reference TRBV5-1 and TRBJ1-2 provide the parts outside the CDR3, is KAGVTQTPRYLIKTRGQQVTLSCSPISGHRSVSWYQQTPGQGLQFLFEYFSETQRNKGNFPGRFSGRQFSNSRSEMNVSTLELGDSALYLCASSRDRGSNYGYTFGSGTRLTVV.

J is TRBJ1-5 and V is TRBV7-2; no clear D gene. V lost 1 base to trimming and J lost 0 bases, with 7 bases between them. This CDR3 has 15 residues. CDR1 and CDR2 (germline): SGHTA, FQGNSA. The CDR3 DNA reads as TGTGCCAGCAGCTTAGATAGAAATAGCAATCAGCCCCAGCATTTT. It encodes CASSLDRNSNQPQHF.

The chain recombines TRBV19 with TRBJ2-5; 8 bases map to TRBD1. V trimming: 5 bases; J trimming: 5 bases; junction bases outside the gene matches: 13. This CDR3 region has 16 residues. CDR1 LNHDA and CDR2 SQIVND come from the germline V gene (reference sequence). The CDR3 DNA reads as TGTGCCAGTAGTTGGGGTGGGGCAGGGGGCAGGGAGACCCAGTACTTC. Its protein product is CASSWGGAGGRETQYF.

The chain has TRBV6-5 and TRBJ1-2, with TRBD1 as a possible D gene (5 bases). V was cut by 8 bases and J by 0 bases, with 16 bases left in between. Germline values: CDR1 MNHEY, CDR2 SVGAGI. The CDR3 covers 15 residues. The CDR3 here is CASAQGRNANYGYTF. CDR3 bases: TGTGCCAGCGCCCAGGGCAGGAACGCTAACTATGGCTACACCTTC.

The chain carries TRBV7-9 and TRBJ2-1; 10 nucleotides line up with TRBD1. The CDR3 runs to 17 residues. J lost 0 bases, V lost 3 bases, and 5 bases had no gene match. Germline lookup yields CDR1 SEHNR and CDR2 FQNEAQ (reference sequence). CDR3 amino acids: CASSLGQGSGSYNEQFF. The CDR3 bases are TGTGCCAGCAGCTTGGGACAGGGGTCAGGCTCCTACAATGAGCAGTTCTTC.

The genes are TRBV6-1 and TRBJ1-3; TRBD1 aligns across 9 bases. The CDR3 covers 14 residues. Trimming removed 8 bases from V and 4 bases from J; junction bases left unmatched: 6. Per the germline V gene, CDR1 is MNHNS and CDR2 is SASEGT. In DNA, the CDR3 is TGTGCCAGCCGGGACAGGGCCGTCGGAAACACCATATATTTT. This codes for CASRDRAVGNTIYF.

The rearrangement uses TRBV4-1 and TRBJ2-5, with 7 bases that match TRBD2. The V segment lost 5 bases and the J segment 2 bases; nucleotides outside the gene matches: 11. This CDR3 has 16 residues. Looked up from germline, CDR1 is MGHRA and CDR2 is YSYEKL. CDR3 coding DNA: TGCGCCAGCAGCTCCCCCATACTAGCGAGTCAAGAGACCCAGTACTTC. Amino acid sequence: CASSSPILASQETQYF.

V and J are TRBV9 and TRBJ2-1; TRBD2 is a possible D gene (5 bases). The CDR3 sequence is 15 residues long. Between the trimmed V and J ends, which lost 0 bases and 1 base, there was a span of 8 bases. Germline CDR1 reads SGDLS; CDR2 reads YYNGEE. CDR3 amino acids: CASSVEGGSYNEQFF. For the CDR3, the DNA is TGTGCCAGCAGCGTAGAAGGAGGTTCCTACAATGAGCAGTTCTTC.

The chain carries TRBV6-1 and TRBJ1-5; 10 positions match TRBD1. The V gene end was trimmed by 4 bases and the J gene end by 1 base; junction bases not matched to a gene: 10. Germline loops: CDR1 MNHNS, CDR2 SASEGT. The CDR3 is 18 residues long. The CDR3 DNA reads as TGTGCCAGCAGTGTGACAGGGGGCGGGGGTGCGAGCAATCAGCCCCAGCATTTT. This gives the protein CASSVTGGGGASNQPQHF.

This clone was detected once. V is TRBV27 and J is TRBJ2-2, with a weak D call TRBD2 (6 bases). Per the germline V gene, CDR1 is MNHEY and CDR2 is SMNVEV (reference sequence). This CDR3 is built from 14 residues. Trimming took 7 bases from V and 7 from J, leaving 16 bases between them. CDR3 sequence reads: CASTLSGRSGELFF. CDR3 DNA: TGTGCCAGCACCCTTTCAGGGAGGAGCGGGGAGCTGTTTTTT.

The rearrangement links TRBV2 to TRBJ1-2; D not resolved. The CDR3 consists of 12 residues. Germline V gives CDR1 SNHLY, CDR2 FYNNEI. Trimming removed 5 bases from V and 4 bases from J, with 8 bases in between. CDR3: CASSQQTYGYTF. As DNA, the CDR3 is TGTGCCAGCAGTCAACAGACCTATGGCTACACCTTC. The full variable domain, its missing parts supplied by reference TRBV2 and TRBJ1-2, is EPEVTQTPSHQVTQMGQEVILRCVPISNHLYFYWYRQILGQKVEFLVSFYNNEISEKSEIFDDQFSVERPDGSNFTLKIRSTKLEDSAMYFCASSQQTYGYTFGSGTRLTVV.

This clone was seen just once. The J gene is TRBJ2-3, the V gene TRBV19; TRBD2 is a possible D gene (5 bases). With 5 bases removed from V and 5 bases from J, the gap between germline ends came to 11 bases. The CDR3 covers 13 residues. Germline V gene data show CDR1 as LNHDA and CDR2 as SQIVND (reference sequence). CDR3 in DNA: TGTGCCAGTAGTCCCAGACTACGAGATACGCAGTATTTT. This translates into CASSPRLRDTQYF.

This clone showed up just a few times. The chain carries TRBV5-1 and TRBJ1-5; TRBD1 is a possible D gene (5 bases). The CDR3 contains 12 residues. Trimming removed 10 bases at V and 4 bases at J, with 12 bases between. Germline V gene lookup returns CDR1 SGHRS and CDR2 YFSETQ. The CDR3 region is CALGRVNQPQHF. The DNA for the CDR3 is TGCGCCTTGGGCAGGGTTAATCAGCCCCAGCATTTT.

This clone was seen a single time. CDR3 sequence (DNA): TGTGCCAGAGGGCGGGGGGGCCAAGCCGGGGAGCTGTTTTTT. This codes for CARGRGGQAGELFF. The gene calls are TRBV6-1 and TRBJ2-2, with 9 bases matching TRBD2. Germline V gene lookup returns CDR1 MNHNS and CDR2 SASEGT. Trimming at V came to 9 bases and at J to 6 bases, leaving 8 bases not matched to a gene. This CDR3 comprises 14 residues.